This TCR beta chain is drawn from a study of shared clonotypes between healthy human individuals. Broader study findings: Collection of samples was limited to blood; tissue repertoires likely differ. Unshared clonotypes carried lower generation probabilities than those common to all four donors.

The table came from immunoSEQ multiplex PCR; TCRdb's copy has only in-frame clones and leaves some out. The sample lists approximately 810,000 clones; approximately 92% were seen once. CD8 cells classed as naive were CD45RO-negative and positively selected for CCR7, excluding terminally differentiated effector memory CD45RA+ cells. Study donors comprised healthy, HIV-negative adults devoid of recent acute infection or vaccination. A remark on this clone: Its specificity is unknown.

The CDR3 is made up of 14 amino acids. Per germline, CDR1 SNHLY and CDR2 FYNNEI. V lost 3 bases, J lost 3 bases, and 2 bases stayed unmatched. Sequencing was carried out using naive CD8+ T cells sorted from blood. This clonotype was obtained from a man aged 25-45 years in good health. V is TRBV2 and J is TRBJ2-5, with 9 bases that match TRBD2. The CDR3 loop reads CASSDGLAKETQYF. CDR3 in DNA: TGTGCCAGCAGTGACGGACTAGCGAAAGAGACCCAGTACTTC.